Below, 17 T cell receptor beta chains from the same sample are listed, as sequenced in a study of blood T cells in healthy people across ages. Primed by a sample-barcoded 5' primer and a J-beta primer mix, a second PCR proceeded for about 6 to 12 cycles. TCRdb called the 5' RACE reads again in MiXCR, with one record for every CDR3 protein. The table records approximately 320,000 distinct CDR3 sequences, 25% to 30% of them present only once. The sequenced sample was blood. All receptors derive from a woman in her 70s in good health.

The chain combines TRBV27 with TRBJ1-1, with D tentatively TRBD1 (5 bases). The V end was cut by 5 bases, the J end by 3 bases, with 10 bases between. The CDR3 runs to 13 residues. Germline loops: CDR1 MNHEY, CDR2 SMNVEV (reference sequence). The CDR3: CASSGGKHTEAFF. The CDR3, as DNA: TGTGCCAGCAGTGGGGGGAAGCACACTGAAGCTTTCTTT.

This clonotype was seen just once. The CDR3 reads CASSLMGGTDTQYF. DNA of the CDR3: TGTGCCAGCAGCCTAATGGGGGGCACAGATACGCAGTATTTT. The chain is built from TRBV9 and TRBJ2-3; D is possibly TRBD1 or TRBD2 (5 bases each). Germline CDR1 reads SGDLS; CDR2 reads YYNGEE. The CDR3 is 14 amino acids. Trimming stripped 4 bases from V and 1 base from J, with 10 bases between.

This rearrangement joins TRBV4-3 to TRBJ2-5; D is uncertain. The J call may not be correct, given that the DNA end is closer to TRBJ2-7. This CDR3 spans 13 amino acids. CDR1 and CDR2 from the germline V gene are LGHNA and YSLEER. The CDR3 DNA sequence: TGCGCCAGCAGCCAAGGAAGGCAGGACGAGCAGTACTTC. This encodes CASSQGRQDEQYF.

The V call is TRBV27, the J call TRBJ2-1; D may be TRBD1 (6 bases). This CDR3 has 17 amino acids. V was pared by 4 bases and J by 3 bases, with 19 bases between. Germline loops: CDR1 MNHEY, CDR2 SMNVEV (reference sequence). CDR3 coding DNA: TGTGCCAGCAGTTCCGGGGCAGGGGCTAGCTTCTACAATGAGCAGTTCTTC. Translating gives CASSSGAGASFYNEQFF.

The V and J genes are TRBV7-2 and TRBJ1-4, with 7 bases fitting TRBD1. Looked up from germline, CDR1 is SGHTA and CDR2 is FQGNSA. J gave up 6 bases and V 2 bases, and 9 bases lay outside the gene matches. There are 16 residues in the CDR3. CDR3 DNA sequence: TGTGCCAGCAGCTTAATCGCAGGGACAGTTTATGAAAAACTGTTTTTT. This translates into CASSLIAGTVYEKLFF.

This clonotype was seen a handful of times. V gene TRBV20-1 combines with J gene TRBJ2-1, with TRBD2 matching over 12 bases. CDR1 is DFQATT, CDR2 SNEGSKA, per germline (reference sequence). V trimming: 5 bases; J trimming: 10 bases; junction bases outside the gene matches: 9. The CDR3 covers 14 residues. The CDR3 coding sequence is TGCAGTGCTCACCGACTAGCGGGAGTCAGGGAGCAGTTCTTC. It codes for CSAHRLAGVREQFF.

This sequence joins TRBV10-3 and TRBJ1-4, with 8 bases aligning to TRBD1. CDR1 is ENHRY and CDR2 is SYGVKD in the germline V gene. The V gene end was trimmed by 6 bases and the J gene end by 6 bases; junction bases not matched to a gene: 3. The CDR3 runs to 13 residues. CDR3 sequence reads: CAIRGGQDEKLFF. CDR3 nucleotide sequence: TGTGCCATCAGGGGGGGACAGGATGAAAAACTGTTTTTT.

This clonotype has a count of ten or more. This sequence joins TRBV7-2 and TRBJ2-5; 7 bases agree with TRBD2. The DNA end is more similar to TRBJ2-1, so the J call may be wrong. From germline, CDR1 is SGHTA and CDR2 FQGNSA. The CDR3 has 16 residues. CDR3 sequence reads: CASSLRWGGVSNEQFF. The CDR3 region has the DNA TGTGCCAGCAGCCTACGGTGGGGAGGGGTTTCTAATGAGCAGTTCTTC.

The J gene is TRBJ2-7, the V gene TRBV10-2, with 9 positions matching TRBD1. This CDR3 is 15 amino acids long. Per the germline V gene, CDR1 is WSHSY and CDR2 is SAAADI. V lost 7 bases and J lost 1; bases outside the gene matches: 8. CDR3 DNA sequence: TGCGCCAGCAATACGGACAGGGGTTCTTCCTACGAGCAGTACTTC. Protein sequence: CASNTDRGSSYEQYF.

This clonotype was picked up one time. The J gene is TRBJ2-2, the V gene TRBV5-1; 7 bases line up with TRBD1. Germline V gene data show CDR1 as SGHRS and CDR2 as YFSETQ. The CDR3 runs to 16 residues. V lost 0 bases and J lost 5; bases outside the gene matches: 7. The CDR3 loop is CASSLAGTEGTGELFF. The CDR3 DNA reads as TGCGCCAGCAGCTTGGCCGGGACAGAGGGAACCGGGGAGCTGTTTTTT.

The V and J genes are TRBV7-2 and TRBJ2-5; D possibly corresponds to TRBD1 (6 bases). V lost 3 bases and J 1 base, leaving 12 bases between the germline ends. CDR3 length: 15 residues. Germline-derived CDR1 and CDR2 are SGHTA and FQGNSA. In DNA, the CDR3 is TGTGCCAGCAGCTTTGGGGGACACCTCCAAGAGACCCAGTACTTC. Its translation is CASSFGGHLQETQYF.

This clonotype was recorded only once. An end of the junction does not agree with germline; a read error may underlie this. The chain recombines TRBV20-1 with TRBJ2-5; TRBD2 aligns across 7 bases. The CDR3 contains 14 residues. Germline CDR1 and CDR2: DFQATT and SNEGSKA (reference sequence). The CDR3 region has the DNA TGCAGTGCTAGTGATAGCGGGTCCCAAGAGACCCGGTACTTC. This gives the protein CSASDSGSQETRYF.

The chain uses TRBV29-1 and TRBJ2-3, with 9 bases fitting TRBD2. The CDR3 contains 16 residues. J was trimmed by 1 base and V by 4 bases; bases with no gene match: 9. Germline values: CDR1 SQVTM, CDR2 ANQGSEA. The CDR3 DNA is TGCAGCGTTGTCCCGCGGGAGGGCCTGGGCACAGATACGCAGTATTTT. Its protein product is CSVVPREGLGTDTQYF.

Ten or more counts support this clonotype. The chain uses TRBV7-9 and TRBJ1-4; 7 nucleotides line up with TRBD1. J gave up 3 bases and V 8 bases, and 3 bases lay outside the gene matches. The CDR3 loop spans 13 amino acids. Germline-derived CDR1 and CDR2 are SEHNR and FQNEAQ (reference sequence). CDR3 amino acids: CASGRGPNEKLFF. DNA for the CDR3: TGTGCCAGCGGGAGGGGGCCTAATGAAAAACTGTTTTTT.

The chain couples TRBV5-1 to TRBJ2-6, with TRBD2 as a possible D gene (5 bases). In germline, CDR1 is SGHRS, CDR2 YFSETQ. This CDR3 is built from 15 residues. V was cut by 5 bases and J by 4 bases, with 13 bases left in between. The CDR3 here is CASRTEEVGANVLTF. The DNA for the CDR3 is TGCGCCAGCAGGACGGAGGAGGTAGGGGCCAACGTCCTGACTTTC.

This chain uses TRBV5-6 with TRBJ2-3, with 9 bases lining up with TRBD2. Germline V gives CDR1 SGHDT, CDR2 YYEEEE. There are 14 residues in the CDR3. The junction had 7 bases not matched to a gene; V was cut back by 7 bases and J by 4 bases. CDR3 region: CASSSGMRPDTQYF. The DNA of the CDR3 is TGTGCCAGCTCTAGCGGGATGAGGCCAGATACGCAGTATTTT.

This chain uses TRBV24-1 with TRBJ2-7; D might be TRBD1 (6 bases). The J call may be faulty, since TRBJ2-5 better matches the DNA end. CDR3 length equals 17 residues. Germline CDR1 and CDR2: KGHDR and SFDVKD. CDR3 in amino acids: CATSDRTRGQNQETQYF. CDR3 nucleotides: TGTGCCACCAGTGATCGGACCAGGGGCCAGAACCAAGAGACCCAGTACTTC.